This T cell receptor beta chain was sequenced for a study of OX40 agonist ivuxolimab in advanced cancers. Study findings and constraints: By week 6 at 0.1 to 3.0 mg/kg, blood CD4+ and CD8+ T cells had expanded clonally.

Remarks on this clone: What it binds is unknown.

Method: immunoSEQ multiplex PCR; TCRdb's copy keeps in-frame clones and lacks some. The repertoire holds tens of thousands of clones, roughly nine tenths seen once, with approximately 10% in the top ten. The input for sequencing was CD4+ or CD8+ T cells sorted from blood, taken in a trial of the OX40 agonist ivuxolimab. The sequence came from an adult with an advanced solid tumor such as melanoma, head and neck, liver or kidney cancer.

Written as DNA, the CDR3 is TGCGCCAGCAGCTTGTTGCAGGGGGCTAGGGAAAAACTGTTTTTT. Amino acids: CASSLLQGAREKLFF. The chain couples TRBV5-1 to TRBJ1-4; 8 bases are shared with TRBD1. V lost 1 base to trimming and J lost 8 bases; unmatched junction nucleotides: 7. Germline loops: CDR1 SGHRS, CDR2 YFSETQ. This CDR3 contains 15 residues.